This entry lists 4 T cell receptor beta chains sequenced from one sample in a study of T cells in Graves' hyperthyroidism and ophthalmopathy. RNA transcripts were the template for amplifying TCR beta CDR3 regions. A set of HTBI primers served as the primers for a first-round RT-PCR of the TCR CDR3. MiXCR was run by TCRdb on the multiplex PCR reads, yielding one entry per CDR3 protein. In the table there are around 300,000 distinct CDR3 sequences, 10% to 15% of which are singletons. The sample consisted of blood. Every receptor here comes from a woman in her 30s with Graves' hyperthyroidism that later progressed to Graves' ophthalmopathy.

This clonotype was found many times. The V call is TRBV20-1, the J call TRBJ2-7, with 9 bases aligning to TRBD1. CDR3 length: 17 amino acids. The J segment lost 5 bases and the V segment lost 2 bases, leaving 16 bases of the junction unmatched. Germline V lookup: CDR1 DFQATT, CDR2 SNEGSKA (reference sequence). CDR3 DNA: TGCAGTGCTAGACTTAGGACAGGGGCCGCCCGTAGGGACGAGCAGTACTTC. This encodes CSARLRTGAARRDEQYF.

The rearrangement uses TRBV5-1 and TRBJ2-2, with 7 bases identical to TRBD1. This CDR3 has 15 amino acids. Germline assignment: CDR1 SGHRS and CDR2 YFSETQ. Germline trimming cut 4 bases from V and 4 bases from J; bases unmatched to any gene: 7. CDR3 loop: CASSQGDISTGELFF. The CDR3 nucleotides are TGCGCCAGCAGCCAGGGGGACATCTCCACCGGGGAGCTGTTTTTT.

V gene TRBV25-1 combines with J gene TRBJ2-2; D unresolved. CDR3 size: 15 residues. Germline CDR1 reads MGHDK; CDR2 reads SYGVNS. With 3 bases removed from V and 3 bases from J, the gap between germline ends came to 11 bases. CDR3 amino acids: CASSELADDTGELFF. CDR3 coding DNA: TGTGCCAGCAGTGAGTTGGCCGACGACACCGGGGAGCTGTTTTTT.

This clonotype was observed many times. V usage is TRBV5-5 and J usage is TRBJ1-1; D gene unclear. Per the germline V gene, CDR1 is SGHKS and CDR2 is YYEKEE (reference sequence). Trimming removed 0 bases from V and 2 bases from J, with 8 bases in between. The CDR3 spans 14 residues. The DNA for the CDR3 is TGTGCCAGCAGCTTGGGGTTAGATAACACTGAAGCTTTCTTT. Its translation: CASSLGLDNTEAFF.